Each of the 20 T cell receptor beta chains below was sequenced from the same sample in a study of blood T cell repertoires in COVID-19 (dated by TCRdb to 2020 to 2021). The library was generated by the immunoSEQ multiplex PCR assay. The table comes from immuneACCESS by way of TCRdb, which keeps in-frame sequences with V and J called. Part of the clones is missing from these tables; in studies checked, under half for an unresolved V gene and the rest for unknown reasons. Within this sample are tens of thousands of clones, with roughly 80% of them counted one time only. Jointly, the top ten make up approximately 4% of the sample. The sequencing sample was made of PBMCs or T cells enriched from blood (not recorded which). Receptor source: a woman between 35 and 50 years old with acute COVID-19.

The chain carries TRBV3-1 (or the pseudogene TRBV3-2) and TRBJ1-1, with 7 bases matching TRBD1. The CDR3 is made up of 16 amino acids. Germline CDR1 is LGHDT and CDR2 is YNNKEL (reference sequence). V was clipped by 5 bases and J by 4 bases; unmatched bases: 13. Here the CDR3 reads CASSASRDRLFTEAFF. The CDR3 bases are TGTGCCAGCAGCGCGTCCCGGGACAGACTATTCACTGAAGCTTTCTTT.

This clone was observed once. The CDR3, as DNA: TGCGCCAGCAGCGGGACTGCGGGGGTCACTGAAGCTTTCTTT. Protein: CASSGTAGVTEAFF. The rearrangement joins TRBV5-1 to TRBJ1-1; TRBD1 might be the D (5 bases). From germline, CDR1 is SGHRS and CDR2 YFSETQ. CDR3 length: 14 amino acids. The germline V and J ends were trimmed by 4 bases and 4 bases, with 14 bases remaining between them.

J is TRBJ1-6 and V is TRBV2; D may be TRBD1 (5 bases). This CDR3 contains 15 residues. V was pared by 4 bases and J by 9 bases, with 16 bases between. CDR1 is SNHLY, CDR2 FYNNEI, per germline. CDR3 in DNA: TGTGCCAGCAGTGGCTCAGGGCTTAGGGGTTCACCCCTCCACTTT. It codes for CASSGSGLRGSPLHF.

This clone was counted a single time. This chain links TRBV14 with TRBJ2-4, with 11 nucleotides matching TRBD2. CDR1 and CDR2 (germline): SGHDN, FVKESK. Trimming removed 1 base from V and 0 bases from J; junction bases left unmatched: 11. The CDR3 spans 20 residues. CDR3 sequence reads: CASSQAKTSGAMLAKNIQYF. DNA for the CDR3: TGTGCCAGCAGCCAAGCGAAGACTAGCGGGGCAATGCTAGCCAAAAACATTCAGTACTTC.

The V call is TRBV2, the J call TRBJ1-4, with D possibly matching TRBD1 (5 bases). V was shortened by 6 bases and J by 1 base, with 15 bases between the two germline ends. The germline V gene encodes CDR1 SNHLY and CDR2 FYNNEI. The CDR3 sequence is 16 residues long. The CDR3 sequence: CASSPRQSKTNEKLFF. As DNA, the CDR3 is TGTGCCAGCAGCCCCCGACAGAGTAAAACTAATGAAAAACTGTTTTTT.

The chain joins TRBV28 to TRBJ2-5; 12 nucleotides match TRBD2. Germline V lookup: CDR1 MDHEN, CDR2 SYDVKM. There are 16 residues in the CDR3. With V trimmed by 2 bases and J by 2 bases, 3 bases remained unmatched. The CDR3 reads CASSLGLAGRQETQYF. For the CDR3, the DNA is TGTGCCAGCAGTTTAGGACTAGCGGGACGACAAGAGACCCAGTACTTC.

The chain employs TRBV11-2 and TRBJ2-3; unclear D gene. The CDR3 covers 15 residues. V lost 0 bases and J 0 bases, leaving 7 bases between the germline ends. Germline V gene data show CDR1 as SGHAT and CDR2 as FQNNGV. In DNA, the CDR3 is TGTGCCAGCAGCTTAGATTCCCCAAGCACAGATACGCAGTATTTT. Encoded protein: CASSLDSPSTDTQYF. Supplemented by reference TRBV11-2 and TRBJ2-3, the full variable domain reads EAGVAQSPRYKIIEKRQSVAFWCNPISGHATLYWYQQILGQGPKLLIQFQNNGVVDDSQLPKDRFSAERLKGVDSTLKIQPAKLEDSAVYLCASSLDSPSTDTQYFGPGTRLTVL.

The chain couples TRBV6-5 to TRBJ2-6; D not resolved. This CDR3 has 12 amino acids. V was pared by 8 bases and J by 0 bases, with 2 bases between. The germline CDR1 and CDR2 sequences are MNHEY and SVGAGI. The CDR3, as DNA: TGTGCCAGCTACTCTGGGGCCAACGTCCTGACTTTC. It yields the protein CASYSGANVLTF.

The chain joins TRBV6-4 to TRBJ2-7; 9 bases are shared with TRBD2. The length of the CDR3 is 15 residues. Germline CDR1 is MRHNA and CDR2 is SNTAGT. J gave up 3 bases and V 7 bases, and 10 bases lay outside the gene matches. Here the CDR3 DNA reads TGTGCCAGCAACTTTAGCGGGAGAGGGAACTACGAGCAGTACTTC. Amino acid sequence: CASNFSGRGNYEQYF.

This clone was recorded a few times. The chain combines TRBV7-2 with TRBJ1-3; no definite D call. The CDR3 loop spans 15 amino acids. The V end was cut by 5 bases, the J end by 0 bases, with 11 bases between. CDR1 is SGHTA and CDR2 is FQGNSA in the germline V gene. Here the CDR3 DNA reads TGTGCCAGCAGCCCTGGCGGGTTCTCTGGAAACACCATATATTTT. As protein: CASSPGGFSGNTIYF.

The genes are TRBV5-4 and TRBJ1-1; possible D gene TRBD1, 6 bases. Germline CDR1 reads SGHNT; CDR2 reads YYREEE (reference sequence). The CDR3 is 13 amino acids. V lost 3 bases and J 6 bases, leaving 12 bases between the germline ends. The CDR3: CASSWRGGAEAFF. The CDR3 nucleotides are TGTGCCAGCAGCTGGAGAGGGGGTGCTGAAGCTTTCTTT.

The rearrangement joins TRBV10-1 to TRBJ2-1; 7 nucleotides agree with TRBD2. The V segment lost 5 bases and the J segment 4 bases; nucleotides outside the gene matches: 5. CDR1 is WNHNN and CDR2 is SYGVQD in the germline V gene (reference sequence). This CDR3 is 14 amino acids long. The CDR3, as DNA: TGCGCCAGCAGTCGAGCGGGAACTTACAATGAGCAGTTCTTC. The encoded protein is CASSRAGTYNEQFF.

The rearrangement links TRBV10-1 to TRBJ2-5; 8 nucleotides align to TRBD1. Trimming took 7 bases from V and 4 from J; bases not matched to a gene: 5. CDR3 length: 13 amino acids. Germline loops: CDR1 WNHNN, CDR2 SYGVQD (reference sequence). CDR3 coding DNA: TGCGCCAGCAAGGCAGGGGGCGGAGAGACCCAGTACTTC. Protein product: CASKAGGGETQYF.

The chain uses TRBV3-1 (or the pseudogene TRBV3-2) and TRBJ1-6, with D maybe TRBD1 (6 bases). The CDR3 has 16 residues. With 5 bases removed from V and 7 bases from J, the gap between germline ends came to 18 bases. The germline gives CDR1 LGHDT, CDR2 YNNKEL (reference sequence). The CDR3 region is CASSEFFSGVNSPLHF. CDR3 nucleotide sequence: TGTGCCAGCAGCGAATTTTTTTCAGGGGTGAATTCACCCCTCCACTTT.

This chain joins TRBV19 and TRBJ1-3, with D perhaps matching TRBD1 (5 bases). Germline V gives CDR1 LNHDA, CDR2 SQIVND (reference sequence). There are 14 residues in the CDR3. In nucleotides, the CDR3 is TGTGCTACTAAACTGGGGGGCTCTGGAAACACCATATATTTT. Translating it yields CATKLGGSGNTIYF.

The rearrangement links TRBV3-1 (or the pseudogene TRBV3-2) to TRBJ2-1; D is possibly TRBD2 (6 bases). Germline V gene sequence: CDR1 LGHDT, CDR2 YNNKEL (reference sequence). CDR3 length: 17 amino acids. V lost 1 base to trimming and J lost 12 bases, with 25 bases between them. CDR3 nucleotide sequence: TGTGCCAGCAGCCAAGTCATTACGGTCGGGGGAGCCGGGGGGCAGTTCTTC. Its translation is CASSQVITVGGAGGQFF.

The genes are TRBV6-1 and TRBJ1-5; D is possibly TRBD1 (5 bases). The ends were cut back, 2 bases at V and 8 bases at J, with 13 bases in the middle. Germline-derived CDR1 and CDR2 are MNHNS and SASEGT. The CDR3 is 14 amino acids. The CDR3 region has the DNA TGTGCCAGCAGTGAATGGAGGGGTCGAGAGCCCCAGCATTTT. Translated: CASSEWRGREPQHF.

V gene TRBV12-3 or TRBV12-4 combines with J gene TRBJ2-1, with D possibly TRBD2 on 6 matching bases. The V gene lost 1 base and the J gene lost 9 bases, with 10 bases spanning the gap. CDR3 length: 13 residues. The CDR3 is CASSLVGGGEQFF. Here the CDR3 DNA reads TGTGCCAGCAGTTTAGTGGGGGGAGGTGAGCAGTTCTTC.

The chain's CDR3 is CASSPQTGGAGETQYF. CDR3 sequence (DNA): TGTGCCAGCTCACCACAAACAGGGGGTGCGGGAGAGACCCAGTACTTC. The rearrangement links TRBV18 to TRBJ2-5; 8 bases agree with TRBD1. The V and J ends lost 1 base and 4 bases, in that order; junction bases with no gene match: 8. Germline CDR1 and CDR2: KGHSH and LQKENI. The CDR3 has 16 residues.

The CDR3 DNA sequence: TGTGCCAGCAGCCGTAGTGGGGGGGAAACTTTCTTT. The encoded protein is CASSRSGGETFF. This chain connects TRBV7-8 to TRBJ1-1, with D maybe TRBD1 (5 bases). V was shortened by 5 bases and J by 12 bases, with 16 bases between the two germline ends. The length of the CDR3 is 12 residues. CDR1 is SGHVS and CDR2 is FQNEAQ in the germline V gene.